This T cell receptor (beta chain) was identified during a study of shared clonotypes between healthy human individuals. Study observations and caveats: Memory subsets generally showed lower estimated richness than naive subsets. Clonotype sharing levels among donors were expected to vary with sequencing depth.

Authors' methods: For the immunoSEQ data, sequences were junction-only without quality scores, so filtering differed. Assay: immunoSEQ multiplex PCR; the TCRdb copy retains only in-frame clones and omits some. V, J and clone size reflect that table, while D and trimming were determined from the DNA. The profile covers 2 million or so clones, with 95% appearing a single time and roughly 0.13% taken by the ten largest. Adults of Caucasian background living in Nashville, Tennessee made up all donors. Trimming took off 8 bases at V and 9 bases at J, with 17 bases between the two ends. CDR1 is LNHNV, CDR2 YYDKDF, per germline (reference sequence). The CDR3 has 14 amino acids. Note on this clone: The antigen is not known.

This sequence originates from a man between 18 and 35 years old in good health. This chain links TRBV15 with TRBJ1-6; D is perhaps TRBD1 (5 bases). Sequenced input: naive CD4+ T cells sorted from blood. Subset specified: CD45RA+ positively selected. In nucleotides, the CDR3 is TGTGCCACCGCTGGGGGAGGGGCGAGTTCACCCCTCCACTTT. Protein sequence: CATAGGGASSPLHF.